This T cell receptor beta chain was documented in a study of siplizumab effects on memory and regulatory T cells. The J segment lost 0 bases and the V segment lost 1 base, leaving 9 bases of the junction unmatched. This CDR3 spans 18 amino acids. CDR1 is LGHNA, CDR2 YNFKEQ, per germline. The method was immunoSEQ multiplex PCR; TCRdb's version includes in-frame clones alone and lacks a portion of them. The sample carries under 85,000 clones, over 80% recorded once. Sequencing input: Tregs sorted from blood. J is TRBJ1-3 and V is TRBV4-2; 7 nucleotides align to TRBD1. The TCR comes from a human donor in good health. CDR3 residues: CASSQGGDSTSSGNTIYF. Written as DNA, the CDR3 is TGTGCCAGCAGCCAAGGGGGGGACAGCACCTCCTCTGGAAACACCATATATTTT.